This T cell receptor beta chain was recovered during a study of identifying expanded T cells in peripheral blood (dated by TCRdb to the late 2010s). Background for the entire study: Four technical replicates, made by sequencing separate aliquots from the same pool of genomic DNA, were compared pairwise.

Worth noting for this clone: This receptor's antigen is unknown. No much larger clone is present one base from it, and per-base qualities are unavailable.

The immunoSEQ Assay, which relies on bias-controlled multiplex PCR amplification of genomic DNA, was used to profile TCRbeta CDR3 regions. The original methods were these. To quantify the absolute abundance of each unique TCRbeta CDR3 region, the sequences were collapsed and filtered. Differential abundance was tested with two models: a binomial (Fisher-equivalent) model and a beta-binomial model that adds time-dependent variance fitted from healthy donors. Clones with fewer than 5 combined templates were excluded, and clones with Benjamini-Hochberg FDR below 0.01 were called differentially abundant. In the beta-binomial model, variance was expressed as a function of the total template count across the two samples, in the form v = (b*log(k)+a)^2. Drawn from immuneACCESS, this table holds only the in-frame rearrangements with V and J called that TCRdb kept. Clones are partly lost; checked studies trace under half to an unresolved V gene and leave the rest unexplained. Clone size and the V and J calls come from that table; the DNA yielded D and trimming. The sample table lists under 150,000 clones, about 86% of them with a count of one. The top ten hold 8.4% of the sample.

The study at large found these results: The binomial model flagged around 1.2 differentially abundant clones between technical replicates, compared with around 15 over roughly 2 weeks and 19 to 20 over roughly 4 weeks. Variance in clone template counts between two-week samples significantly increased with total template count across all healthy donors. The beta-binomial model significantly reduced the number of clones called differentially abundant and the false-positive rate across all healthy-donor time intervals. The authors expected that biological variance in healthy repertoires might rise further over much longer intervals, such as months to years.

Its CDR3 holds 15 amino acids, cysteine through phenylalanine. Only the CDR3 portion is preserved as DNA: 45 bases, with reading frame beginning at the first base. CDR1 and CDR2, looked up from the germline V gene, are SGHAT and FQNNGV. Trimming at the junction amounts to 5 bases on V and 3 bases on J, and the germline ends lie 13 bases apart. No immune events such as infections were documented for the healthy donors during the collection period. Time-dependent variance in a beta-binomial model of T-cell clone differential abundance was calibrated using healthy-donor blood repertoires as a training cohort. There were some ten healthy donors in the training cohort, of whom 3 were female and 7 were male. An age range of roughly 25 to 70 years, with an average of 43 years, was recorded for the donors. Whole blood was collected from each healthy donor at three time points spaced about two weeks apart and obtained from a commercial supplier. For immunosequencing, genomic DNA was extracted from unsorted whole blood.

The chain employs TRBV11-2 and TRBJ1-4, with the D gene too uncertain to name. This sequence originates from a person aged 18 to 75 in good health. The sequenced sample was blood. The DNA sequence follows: TGTGCCAGCAGCCCAATACCGGCAGCTAATGAAAAACTGTTTTTT. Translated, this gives CASSPIPAANEKLFF.